These 9 T cell receptor beta chains were all obtained from the same sample, sequenced in a study of blood T cells in healthy people across ages. The authors ran a second PCR of about 6 to 11 cycles using a sample-barcoded 5' primer and a J-beta primer mix. TCRdb re-derived calls from the 5' RACE reads in MiXCR, one entry per CDR3 protein. Of some 1,000,000 distinct CDR3 sequences in the sample, around 27% were seen once. The same data also contributed to another study, on T cells of mothers and their children.

Sequenced: blood. These receptors came from a girl aged 2 to 10 in good health.

This clonotype was recorded a few times. V usage is TRBV2 and J usage is TRBJ1-1; D not resolved. Trimming pared 6 bases from V and 2 bases from J, leaving 16 bases between. Germline CDR1 SNHLY, CDR2 FYNNEI. The CDR3 is made up of 15 amino acids. The chain's CDR3 is CASRPPWQENTEAFF. Written as DNA, the CDR3 is TGTGCCAGCAGGCCTCCATGGCAGGAAAACACTGAAGCTTTCTTT. The whole variable domain, filled in from reference TRBV2 and TRBJ1-1, reads EPEVTQTPSHQVTQMGQEVILRCVPISNHLYFYWYRQILGQKVEFLVSFYNNEISEKSEIFDDQFSVERPDGSNFTLKIRSTKLEDSAMYFCASRPPWQENTEAFFGQGTRLTVV.

A few counts support this clonotype. Without the conserved terminal phenylalanine or tryptophan, this CDR3 likely stems from a read error. V usage is TRBV6-6 and J usage is TRBJ1-1; D gene unclear. The CDR3 runs to 13 residues. Trimming removed 6 bases at V and 4 bases at J, with 12 bases between. The germline CDR1 and CDR2 sequences are MNHNY and SVGAGI (reference sequence). The CDR3 here is CASSLRSGTEAFL. In DNA, the CDR3 is TGTGCCAGCAGCCTAAGGTCAGGCACTGAAGCTTTCCTT.

With respect to this clonotype: Germline is not matched at one junction end, which may reflect a read error. The genes are TRBV7-3 and TRBJ2-5; D is unresolved. The CDR3 runs 13 residues. Per germline, CDR1 SGHTA and CDR2 FQGTGA. DNA of the CDR3: TGTGCCAGCAGCTTAGGTGCTGCGGCCCCTCAAGACTTC. The encoded protein is CASSLGAAAPQDF.

This clonotype has at least ten counts. The genes are TRBV7-3 and TRBJ2-5; 10 bases match TRBD2. From germline, CDR1 is SGHTA and CDR2 FQGTGA. The CDR3 extends over 15 amino acids. Unmatched junction bases numbered 4, after V lost 5 bases and J lost 1 base. The CDR3 coding sequence is TGTGCCAGCAGCCCCATAGCGGGGGGCCAAGAGACCCAGTACTTC. Residues: CASSPIAGGQETQYF.

In this sample, this clonotype turned up a few times. This chain uses TRBV12-3 or TRBV12-4 with TRBJ2-6, with D tentatively TRBD2 (5 bases). This CDR3 comprises 15 residues. Deletions cut 5 bases from V and 2 bases from J, with 10 bases between. CDR3 in amino acids: CASSQDGAGANVLTF. The CDR3 DNA reads as TGTGCCAGCAGTCAAGACGGGGCTGGGGCCAACGTCCTGACTTTC.

V is TRBV12-3 or TRBV12-4 and J is TRBJ1-1, with 8 bases identical to TRBD1. This CDR3 is built from 14 residues. The J segment lost 3 bases and the V segment lost 7 bases, leaving 7 bases of the junction unmatched. CDR3: CASTYSDRDTEAFF. In nucleotides, the CDR3 is TGTGCCAGCACCTACTCGGACAGGGACACTGAAGCTTTCTTT.

This clonotype was detected only a few times. V is TRBV20-1 and J is TRBJ2-3; a weak D match, TRBD2 (5 bases). Per germline, CDR1 DFQATT and CDR2 SNEGSKA (reference sequence). This CDR3 contains 14 residues. Trimming shortened V by 6 bases and J by 2 bases, and 15 bases separated the two germline ends. The DNA of the CDR3 is TGCAGTGCCAGATCTCCGAGGGTCACAGATACGCAGTATTTT. Translating it yields CSARSPRVTDTQYF.

This clonotype was counted only a few times. V is TRBV20-1 and J is TRBJ2-5; 10 nucleotides line up with TRBD2. The CDR3 is made up of 16 amino acids. V was pared by 4 bases and J by 2 bases, with 10 bases of the junction left unmatched. CDR1 DFQATT and CDR2 SNEGSKA come from the germline V gene (reference sequence). Here the CDR3 DNA reads TGCAGTGCTAACTCCGGGACTAGCGTATCACAAGAGACCCAGTACTTC. This translates into CSANSGTSVSQETQYF.

This clonotype was picked up a small number of times. The gene calls are TRBV7-2 and TRBJ2-7; D is perhaps TRBD1 (5 bases). Germline values: CDR1 SGHTA, CDR2 FQGNSA. Trimming pared 5 bases from V and 3 bases from J, leaving 14 bases between. The CDR3 sequence is 14 residues long. The CDR3 sequence is CASSLHIGHYEQYF. The DNA of the CDR3 is TGTGCCAGCAGCCTCCACATTGGACACTACGAGCAGTACTTC.